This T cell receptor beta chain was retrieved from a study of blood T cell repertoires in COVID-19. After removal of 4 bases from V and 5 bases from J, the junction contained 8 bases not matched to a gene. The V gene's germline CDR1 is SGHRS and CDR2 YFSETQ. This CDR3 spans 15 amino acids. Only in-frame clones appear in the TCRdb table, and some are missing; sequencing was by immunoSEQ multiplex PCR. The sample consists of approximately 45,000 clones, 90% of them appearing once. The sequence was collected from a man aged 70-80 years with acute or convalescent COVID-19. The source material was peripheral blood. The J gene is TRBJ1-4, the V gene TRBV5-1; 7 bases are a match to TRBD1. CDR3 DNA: TGCGCCAGCAGCACTCAGGGGGAAACAAATGAAAAACTGTTTTTT. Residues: CASSTQGETNEKLFF.